The T cell receptor beta chain under discussion was sequenced for a study of identical twins. Findings and caveats of the study: Models predicted less out-of-frame TCR alpha sharing in monozygotic twins than was found. Cross-sectional statistical analysis was relied on for the conclusions, without the same donors being followed. Fewer insertions were carried by abundant cord blood beta clonotypes, but none was seen in memory repertoires.

The germline V gene encodes CDR1 WSHSY and CDR2 SAAADI. The germline V and J ends were trimmed by 6 bases and 9 bases, with 12 bases remaining between them. The CDR3 spans 13 residues. This clonotype was recorded at least ten times. What it recognizes is unknown. TCRdb analysed the 5' RACE reads with MiXCR anew, one entry per CDR3 protein. The repertoire holds more than 650,000 distinct CDR3 sequences, with 6.1% as singletons. Material: naive T cells sorted from blood. The chain employs TRBV10-2 and TRBJ1-6; D not resolved. This receptor was obtained from a man younger than 30 in good health. This CDR3 reads CASSDQGGSPLHF. The CDR3 bases are TGCGCCAGCAGCGACCAAGGAGGTTCACCCCTCCACTTT.